Reported below is one TCR beta chain. Its matching antigen is unknown. Primers included in the PCR were 60 Vbeta and 13 Jbeta primers. TCRdb's copy holds only in-frame clones and misses some; the assay was immunoSEQ multiplex PCR. This sample has 130,000 to 150,000 clones, with about 76% found just once. These data come from a study of cytomegalovirus exposure and HLA in healthy donors. On the study more broadly: Among the 398 genotyped donors, about 81% were placed in the Caucasian-associated ancestry cluster.

Study-wide results and caveats: A later look showed TCR association rates differing by HLA locus, highest for DRB1 and lowest for HLA-C. One cluster of highly shared sequence variants probably arose as a sequencing artifact. The productive fraction for most TCR beta V segments was about 87% or about 30% in an earlier analysis.

The germline V and J ends were trimmed by 8 bases and 7 bases, with 14 bases remaining between them. CDR1 is SQVTM, CDR2 ANQGSEA, per germline. The CDR3 runs to 12 residues. The source material was PBMCs. The receptor was isolated from a man aged 18 to 30 in good health and CMV-seronegative. The chain recombines TRBV29-1 with TRBJ2-2; TRBD2 is a possible D gene (5 bases). The CDR3 is CSIEGVVGELFF. Written as DNA, the CDR3 is TGCAGCATAGAGGGAGTGGTCGGGGAGCTGTTTTTT.